A single sample gave rise to the 23 T cell receptor beta chains below, sequenced in a study of glioma-infiltrating T cells after dendritic cell vaccination. The data were produced by immunoSEQ multiplex PCR, yet TCRdb's version contains in-frame clones alone and is incomplete. The table shows some 110,000 clones, with 90% occurring only once. Time point here: after dendritic cell vaccination, including at tumor progression/relapse. The sample in question was blood, obtained after dendritic cell vaccination. The receptors come from a human donor with glioblastoma.

This clone was found a few times. The genes are TRBV16 and TRBJ1-1; TRBD1 matches 8 bases. V lost 4 bases, J lost 5 bases, and 6 bases stayed unmatched. The CDR3 consists of 14 residues. CDR1 and CDR2 from the germline V gene are KGHSY and FQNENV. The DNA of the CDR3 is TGTGCCAGCAGCCCGCGGACAGGGACAACTGAAGCTTTCTTT. This encodes CASSPRTGTTEAFF.

To note about this clone: The junction departs from the called germline gene at one end, perhaps through a read error. V usage is TRBV7-7 and J usage is TRBJ2-5; D not certain. The germline V gene has CDR1 SSHAT and CDR2 FNYEAQ (reference sequence). The CDR3 has 12 residues. The CDR3 DNA sequence: TGTGCTAGCAGCTTAAGTGGCGAGACCCAGTACTTC. Translation: CASSLSGETQYF.

V usage is TRBV7-6 and J usage is TRBJ2-2; D is possibly TRBD2 (7 bases). V was pared by 0 bases and J by 6 bases, with 17 bases between. The CDR3 runs 17 residues. CDR1 is SGHVS and CDR2 is FNYEAQ in the germline V gene. The CDR3 protein is CASSLAGGAEVPGELFF. CDR3 coding DNA: TGTGCCAGCAGCTTAGCAGGGGGGGCAGAAGTCCCCGGGGAGCTGTTTTTT.

The chain links TRBV25-1 to TRBJ2-3, with 9 nucleotides matching TRBD1. Germline values: CDR1 MGHDK, CDR2 SYGVNS. The CDR3 runs to 13 residues. V lost 6 bases, J lost 3 bases, and 1 base stayed unmatched. Here the CDR3 DNA reads TGTGCCAGCAGACAGGGGGCTACAGATACGCAGTATTTT. Its protein is CASRQGATDTQYF. Filled out from reference TRBV25-1 and TRBJ2-3, the complete variable domain reads EADIYQTPRYLVIGTGKKITLECSQTMGHDKMYWYQQDPGMELHLIHYSYGVNSTEKGDLSSESTVSRIRTEHFPLTLESARPSHTSQYLCASRQGATDTQYFGPGTRLTVL.

This chain links TRBV5-1 with TRBJ1-5, with 7 bases that match TRBD1. The CDR3 sequence is 13 residues long. V lost 4 bases, J lost 6 bases, and 4 bases stayed unmatched. Germline values: CDR1 SGHRS, CDR2 YFSETQ. CDR3 in amino acids: CASSPTGRQPQHF. In nucleotides, the CDR3 is TGCGCCAGCAGCCCGACAGGGCGTCAGCCCCAGCATTTT.

CDR3 loop: CASSLGGRGNEQFF. The CDR3 DNA follows: TGTGCCAGCAGCTTGGGTGGCAGGGGGAATGAGCAGTTCTTC. The V and J genes are TRBV5-4 and TRBJ2-1, with 7 bases lining up with TRBD1. Trimming at V came to 0 bases and at J to 7 bases, leaving 4 bases not matched to a gene. Germline-derived CDR1 and CDR2 are SGHNT and YYREEE (reference sequence). CDR3 length: 14 amino acids.

The rearrangement uses TRBV7-9 and TRBJ2-3, with 9 positions matching TRBD2. The V gene end was trimmed by 5 bases and the J gene end by 0 bases; junction bases not matched to a gene: 6. The length of the CDR3 is 16 residues. The germline V gene encodes CDR1 SEHNR and CDR2 FQNEAQ (reference sequence). The CDR3 here is CASSTLAGWSTDTQYF. The CDR3 coding sequence is TGTGCCAGCAGCACTCTAGCGGGATGGAGCACAGATACGCAGTATTTT. Full variable domain (missing parts from reference TRBV7-9 and TRBJ2-3): DTGVSQNPRHKITKRGQNVTFRCDPISEHNRLYWYRQTLGQGPEFLTYFQNEAQLEKSRLLSDRFSAERPKGSFSTLEIQRTEQGDSAMYLCASSTLAGWSTDTQYFGPGTRLTVL.

A few counts support this clone. V gene TRBV5-6 combines with J gene TRBJ2-3; possible D gene TRBD2, 6 bases. Looked up from germline, CDR1 is SGHDT and CDR2 is YYEEEE. The CDR3 contains 14 residues. V lost 6 bases and J 3 bases, leaving 14 bases between the germline ends. This chain's CDR3 is CASNLYGGTDTQYF. The CDR3 DNA follows: TGTGCCAGCAACCTCTACGGGGGAACAGATACGCAGTATTTT.

The rearrangement links TRBV5-4 to TRBJ2-3, with a possible D match to TRBD2 (5 bases). The germline V gene encodes CDR1 SGHNT and CDR2 YYREEE (reference sequence). The CDR3 is 13 amino acids. V gave up 9 bases and J gave up 3 bases, with 14 bases separating them. The CDR3 nucleotides are TGTGCCACCGACTACGGCCGGACAGATACGCAGTATTTT. Translation gives CATDYGRTDTQYF. Supplemented by reference TRBV5-4 and TRBJ2-3, the full variable domain reads ETGVTQSPTHLIKTRGQQVTLRCSSQSGHNTVSWYQQALGQGPQFIFQYYREEENGRGNFPPRFSGLQFPNYSSELNVNALELDDSALYLCATDYGRTDTQYFGPGTRLTVL.

This chain joins TRBV27 and TRBJ1-1; D is uncertain. The V end was cut by 5 bases, the J end by 0 bases, with 7 bases between. Germline CDR1 and CDR2: MNHEY and SMNVEV (reference sequence). CDR3 length: 13 amino acids. This chain's CDR3 is CASSLGMNTEAFF. CDR3 bases: TGTGCCAGCAGTCTGGGCATGAACACTGAAGCTTTCTTT.

The rearrangement uses TRBV2 and TRBJ2-3, with TRBD1 identical over 7 bases. Germline trimming cut 6 bases from V and 2 bases from J; bases unmatched to any gene: 8. Germline CDR1 SNHLY, CDR2 FYNNEI. The CDR3 runs to 15 residues. The CDR3 spells CASSLRRGNTDTQYF. CDR3 coding DNA: TGTGCCAGCAGCCTTCGCAGGGGGAACACAGATACGCAGTATTTT. Using reference TRBV2 and TRBJ2-3 for the parts outside the CDR3, the full variable domain is EPEVTQTPSHQVTQMGQEVILRCVPISNHLYFYWYRQILGQKVEFLVSFYNNEISEKSEIFDDQFSVERPDGSNFTLKIRSTKLEDSAMYFCASSLRRGNTDTQYFGPGTRLTVL.

This clone appeared once. J is TRBJ1-2 and V is TRBV5-4; D is uncertain. Germline lookup yields CDR1 SGHNT and CDR2 YYREEE (reference sequence). The ends were cut back, 3 bases at V and 1 base at J, with 10 bases in the middle. The CDR3 sequence is 14 residues long. CDR3 sequence: CASSSKAFNYGYTF. The CDR3 coding sequence is TGTGCCAGCAGCTCAAAAGCGTTTAACTATGGCTACACCTTC.

The chain has TRBV30 and TRBJ1-3; D remains ambiguous. V gave up 0 bases and J gave up 3 bases, with 6 bases separating them. This CDR3 spans 13 amino acids. CDR1 and CDR2 from the germline V gene are GTSNPN and SVGIG (reference sequence). The CDR3 reads CAWSVVSGNTIYF. The CDR3 DNA reads TGTGCCTGGAGTGTGGTCAGTGGAAACACCATATATTTT. Full variable domain (missing parts from reference TRBV30 and TRBJ1-3): SQTIHQWPATLVQPVGSPLSLECTVEGTSNPNLYWYRQAAGRGLQLLFYSVGIGQISSEVPQNLSASRPQDRQFILSSKKLLLSDSGFYLCAWSVVSGNTIYFGEGSWLTVV.

The chain couples TRBV11-2 to TRBJ2-5, with D unclear. TRBJ2-7 matches the DNA end more closely, so the J call is doubtful. This CDR3 has 11 amino acids. Germline CDR1 and CDR2: SGHAT and FQNNGV. The CDR3 is CASSLDYEQYF. CDR3 nucleotides: TGTGCCAGCAGCTTAGACTACGAGCAGTACTTC.

The chain employs TRBV5-1 and TRBJ1-4; the D gene is possibly TRBD1 (6 bases). The germline gives CDR1 SGHRS, CDR2 YFSETQ. The CDR3 is 15 amino acids. The V end was cut by 3 bases, the J end by 4 bases, with 13 bases between. The CDR3 DNA is TGCGCCAGCAGCTCTTTGACAGGACTTAATGAAAAACTGTTTTTT. Residues: CASSSLTGLNEKLFF.

This chain joins TRBV5-1 and TRBJ1-2; 7 bases align to TRBD1. J lost 2 bases, V lost 5 bases, and 9 bases had no gene match. CDR1 and CDR2 from the germline V gene are SGHRS and YFSETQ. This CDR3 is 15 amino acids long. The CDR3 nucleotides are TGCGCCAGCAGTTTCGCGACAGGGTGGAACTATGGCTACACCTTC. Its protein product is CASSFATGWNYGYTF.

The chain has TRBV7-2 and TRBJ1-1; D perhaps matches TRBD1 (6 bases). Germline lookup yields CDR1 SGHTA and CDR2 FQGNSA. The CDR3 is 15 amino acids. The V gene lost 0 bases and the J gene lost 0 bases, with 8 bases spanning the gap. CDR3 amino acids: CASSLADSMNTEAFF. The CDR3 DNA reads as TGTGCCAGCAGCTTAGCGGACAGTATGAACACTGAAGCTTTCTTT.

The rearrangement joins TRBV7-9 to TRBJ2-7; 9 bases are a match to TRBD1. The CDR3 is 14 amino acids. Trimming removed 3 bases from V and 5 bases from J; junction bases left unmatched: 5. Per germline, CDR1 SEHNR and CDR2 FQNEAQ (reference sequence). The CDR3 is CASSFGTGHHEQYF. DNA of the CDR3: TGTGCCAGCAGCTTCGGGACAGGGCACCACGAGCAGTACTTC.

J is TRBJ1-1 and V is TRBV7-9; tentative D call: TRBD1 (6 bases). Trimming shortened V by 5 bases and J by 3 bases, and 13 bases separated the two germline ends. Per germline, CDR1 SEHNR and CDR2 FQNEAQ (reference sequence). CDR3 size: 14 residues. The CDR3 reads CASSPMGGHTEAFF. The DNA for the CDR3 is TGTGCCAGCAGCCCCATGGGGGGGCACACTGAAGCTTTCTTT.

The chain uses TRBV30 and TRBJ1-2; tentatively, D is TRBD1 (6 bases). CDR3 length: 13 amino acids. The germline V gene encodes CDR1 GTSNPN and CDR2 SVGIG (reference sequence). V shed 8 bases and J shed 0 bases, with 13 bases lying between them. This CDR3 reads CAIRDKTNYGYTF. The CDR3, as DNA: TGTGCCATCAGGGACAAGACTAACTATGGCTACACCTTC.

The rearrangement uses TRBV7-2 and TRBJ2-1; 9 bases agree with TRBD2. The V gene end was trimmed by 1 base and the J gene end by 15 bases; junction bases not matched to a gene: 7. The CDR3 loop spans 13 amino acids. CDR1 and CDR2 from the germline V gene are SGHTA and FQGNSA. CDR3 sequence (DNA): TGTGCCAGCAGCTTAGTAGCTGGGACTAGCATGTTCTTC. The encoded protein is CASSLVAGTSMFF.

The V gene is TRBV7-8, the J gene TRBJ1-3; 7 bases map to TRBD1. Trimming removed 1 base from V and 3 bases from J; junction bases left unmatched: 6. This CDR3 comprises 16 residues. The germline V gene has CDR1 SGHVS and CDR2 FQNEAQ. The CDR3 DNA reads TGTGCCAGCAGCTTAGGCGCCCCAGGGGGTGGAAACACCATATATTTT. This sequence encodes CASSLGAPGGGNTIYF.

The chain links TRBV6-1 to TRBJ1-2, with 8 bases lining up with TRBD1. The CDR3 spans 13 residues. CDR1 and CDR2 from the germline V gene are MNHNS and SASEGT. The V gene end was trimmed by 4 bases and the J gene end by 4 bases; junction bases not matched to a gene: 2. DNA of the CDR3: TGTGCCAGCAGTGCAACAGGGGGCTATGGCTACACCTTC. Its protein is CASSATGGYGYTF.